This T cell receptor (beta chain) was captured in a study of cytomegalovirus exposure and HLA in healthy donors. Amplification used 60 Vbeta primers and 13 Jbeta primers. Produced via immunoSEQ multiplex PCR; TCRdb's table is partial and in-frame only. Of over 200,000 clones listed, approximately 68% are singletons. V lost 5 bases to trimming and J lost 4 bases; unmatched junction nucleotides: 8. Per the germline V gene, CDR1 is SGHTA and CDR2 is FQGTGA. The CDR3 has 15 residues. The chain links TRBV7-3 to TRBJ2-3; 8 bases agree with TRBD2. This TCR was recovered from a woman in her 30s in good health and CMV-seronegative. The sample taken for sequencing was PBMCs. As DNA, the CDR3 is TGTGCCAGCAGCCTTAGCGGGATAGGGGCAGATACGCAGTATTTT. It codes for CASSLSGIGADTQYF.